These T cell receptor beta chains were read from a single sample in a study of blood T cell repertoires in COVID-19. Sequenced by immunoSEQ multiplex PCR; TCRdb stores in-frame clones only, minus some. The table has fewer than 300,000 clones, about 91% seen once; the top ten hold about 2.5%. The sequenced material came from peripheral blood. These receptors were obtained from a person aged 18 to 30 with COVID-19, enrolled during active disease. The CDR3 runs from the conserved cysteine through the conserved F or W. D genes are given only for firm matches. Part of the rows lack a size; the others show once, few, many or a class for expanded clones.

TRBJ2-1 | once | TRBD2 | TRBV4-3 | TGCGCCAGCAGCCAAGATTCGCTGACTAGCGGGAACAATGAGCAGTTCTTC | CASSQDSLTSGNNEQFF
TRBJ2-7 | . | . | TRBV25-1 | TGTGCCAGCACCTCACAGACGGCCCCCTACGAGCAGTACTTC | CASTSQTAPYEQYF
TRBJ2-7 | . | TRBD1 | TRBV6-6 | TGTGCCAGCGACAGGGGGAACGAGCAGTACTTC | CASDRGNEQYF
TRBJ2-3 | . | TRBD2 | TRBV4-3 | TGCGCCAGCAGGAAGGCTGCGGGAGTCACAGATACGCAGTATTTT | CASRKAAGVTDTQYF
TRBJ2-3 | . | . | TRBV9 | TGTGCCAGCAGCGATTGGCTAGAAAACGGCGGAGATACGCAGTATTTT | CASSDWLENGGDTQYF
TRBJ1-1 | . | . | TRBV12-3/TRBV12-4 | TGTGCCAGCAGTTTCGCGGAGAACACTGAAGCTTTCTTT | CASSFAENTEAFF
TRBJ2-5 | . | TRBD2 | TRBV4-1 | TGCGCCAGCAGCCAGGGACTAGATAGGGCCGGGGAGACCCAGTACTTC | CASSQGLDRAGETQYF
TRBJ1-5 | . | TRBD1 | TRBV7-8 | TGTGCCAGCAGCTTATCGGCAGGGGGTTATCAGCCCCAGCATTTT | CASSLSAGGYQPQHF
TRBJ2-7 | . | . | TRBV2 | TGTGCCATCCGGGTCCAATACGAGCAGTACTTC | CAIRVQYEQYF
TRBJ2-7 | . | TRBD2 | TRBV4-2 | TGTGCCAGCAGCCAAGAGGCTAGCGGCTCCTACGAGCAGTACTTC | CASSQEASGSYEQYF
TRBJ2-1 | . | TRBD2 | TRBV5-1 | TGCGCCAGCAGCTGGGGACTAGCGGGGTTTTACAATGAGCAGTTCTTC | CASSWGLAGFYNEQFF
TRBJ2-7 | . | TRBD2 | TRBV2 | TGTGCCAGCAGTGACGGGACTAGCCCCTACGAGCAGTACTTC | CASSDGTSPYEQYF
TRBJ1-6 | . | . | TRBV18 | TGTGCCAGCTCACCGGATGGATACTACTATAATTCACCCCTCCACTTT | CASSPDGYYYNSPLHF
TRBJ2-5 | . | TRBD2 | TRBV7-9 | TGTGCCAGCAGCTTCTCGGGAGGTATCCAAGAGACCCAGTACTTC | CASSFSGGIQETQYF
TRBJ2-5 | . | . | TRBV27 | TGTGCCAGCAGTTCACCCGAAGGAGTGTTCGCCCAAGAGACCCAGTACTTC | CASSSPEGVFAQETQYF
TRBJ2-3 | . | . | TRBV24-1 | TGTGCCACCAGTGATTTTCGGGCGGGAAGAACATCAGATACGCAGTATTTT | CATSDFRAGRTSDTQYF
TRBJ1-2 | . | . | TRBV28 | TGTGCCAGCAGTCACAGGGACGTATTCAGGAACTATGGCTACACCTTC | CASSHRDVFRNYGYTF
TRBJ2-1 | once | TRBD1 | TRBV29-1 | TGCAGCGGCGATACAGGGGGCGTTGAGCAGTTCTTC | CSGDTGGVEQFF
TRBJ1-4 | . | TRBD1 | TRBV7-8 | TGTGCCAGCAGCTTAGACCAAGGGGGCGTTAATGAAAAACTGTTTTTT | CASSLDQGGVNEKLFF
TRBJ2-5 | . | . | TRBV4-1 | TGCGCCAGCAGCCAAACCCCCGGACAGGGAGGGGAGACCCAGTACTTC | CASSQTPGQGGETQYF
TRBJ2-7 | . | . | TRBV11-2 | TGTGCCAGCAGCTTACTCCCCCCGGGCTACGAGCAGTACTTC | CASSLLPPGYEQYF
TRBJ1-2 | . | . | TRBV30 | TGTGCCTGGAGTTACACTAACTATGGCTACACCTTC | CAWSYTNYGYTF
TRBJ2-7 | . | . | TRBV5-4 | TGTGCCAGCAGCTTTGGCGGATCCTACGAGCAGTACTTC | CASSFGGSYEQYF
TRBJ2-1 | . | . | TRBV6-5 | TGTGCCAGCAGCCTCTACAATGAGCAGTTCTTC | CASSLYNEQFF
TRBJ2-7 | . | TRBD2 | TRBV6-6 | TGTGCCAGCAGTCCTGGACTAGCTTACCACGAGCAGTACTTC | CASSPGLAYHEQYF
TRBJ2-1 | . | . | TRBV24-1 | TGTGCCACCGGGCGGGCGGTGGGCAATGAGCAGTTCTTC | CATGRAVGNEQFF
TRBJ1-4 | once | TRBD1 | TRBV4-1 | TGCGCCAGCAGCCAACGCAGTATGGGACAGAAACTGTTTTTT | CASSQRSMGQKLFF
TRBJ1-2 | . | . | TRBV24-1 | TGTGCCACCAGTGATTTCCCGGACTATGGCTACACCTTC | CATSDFPDYGYTF
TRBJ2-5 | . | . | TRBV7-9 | TGTGCCAGCAGCTTCCACGGCGGAGAGACCCAGTACTTC | CASSFHGGETQYF
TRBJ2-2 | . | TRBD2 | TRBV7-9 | TGTGCCAGCACCAAGGGAGCGGGAGAGGTCGGGGAGCTGTTTTTT | CASTKGAGEVGELFF
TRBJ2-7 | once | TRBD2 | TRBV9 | TGTGCCAGCAGCCCAGGGACTAGCGACTACGAGCAGTACTTC | CASSPGTSDYEQYF
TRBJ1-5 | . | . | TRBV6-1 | TGTGCCAGCAGTGAAGCTCGGGGGGATCCTCAGCCCCAGCATTTT | CASSEARGDPQPQHF
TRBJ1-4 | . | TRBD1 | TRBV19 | TGTGCCAGTAGTCCTCGACAGGGGGCGAAGGGTAATGAAAAACTGTTTTTT | CASSPRQGAKGNEKLFF
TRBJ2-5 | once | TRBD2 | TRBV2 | TGTGCCAGCGACGGGAGGGCACGAGAGACCCAGTACTTC | CASDGRARETQYF
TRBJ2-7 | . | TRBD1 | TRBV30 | TGTGCCTGGAATCCGGGACAGCCATACGAGCAGTACTTC | CAWNPGQPYEQYF
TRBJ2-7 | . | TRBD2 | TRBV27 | TGTGCCAGCAGTTTTAGCGGGGCCAGCTACGAGCAGTACTTC | CASSFSGASYEQYF
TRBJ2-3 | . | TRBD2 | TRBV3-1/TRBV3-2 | TGTGCCAGCAGCCAAGACATCCCCGGACTAGCGGGGATCACAGATACGCAGTATTTT | CASSQDIPGLAGITDTQYF
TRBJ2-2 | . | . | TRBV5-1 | TGCGCCAGCAGCGGACTACAGGGGAACGGCGGGGAGCTGTTTTTT | CASSGLQGNGGELFF
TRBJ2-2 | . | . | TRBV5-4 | TGTGCCAGCAGCCGGTGGGGGGAGAACACCGGGGAGCTGTTTTTT | CASSRWGENTGELFF
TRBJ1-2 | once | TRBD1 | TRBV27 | TGTGCCAGCAGTACCAAGGGACAGGGGGTTCCACAGCAGGATGGCTACACCTTC | CASSTKGQGVPQQDGYTF
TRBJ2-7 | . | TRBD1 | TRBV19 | TGTGCCAGTAGCAGACCGGGACAGGGTTTATACGAGCAGTACTTC | CASSRPGQGLYEQYF
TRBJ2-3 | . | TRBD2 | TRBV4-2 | TGTGCCAGCAGCCAGCCTGGAGGTGCGGGGGTCACAGATACGCAGTATTTT | CASSQPGGAGVTDTQYF
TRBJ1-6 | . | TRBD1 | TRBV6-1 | TGTGCCAGCAGTGCCCCAAGACAGGGAAGCAATTCACCCCTCCACTTT | CASSAPRQGSNSPLHF
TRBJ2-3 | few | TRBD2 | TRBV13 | TGTGCCAGCAGCTTCCGGTCGGGAGGCTTTACGGCTAGCACAGATACGCAGTATTTT | CASSFRSGGFTASTDTQYF
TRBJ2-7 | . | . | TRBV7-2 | TGTGCCAGCAGCCGCGGGGCCATCGAGCAGTACTTC | CASSRGAIEQYF
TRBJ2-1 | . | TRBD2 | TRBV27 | TGTGCCAGCAGTCAATGGACTAGCGGGGACAATGAGCAGTTCTTC | CASSQWTSGDNEQFF
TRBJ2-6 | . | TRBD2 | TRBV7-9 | TGTGCCAGCAGCTCCATAGCGGGAGGGTACCCATCCGGGGCCAACGTCCTGACTTTC | CASSSIAGGYPSGANVLTF
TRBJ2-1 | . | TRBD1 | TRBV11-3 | TGTGCCAGCAGCTTCTCAGGGGGCGGTGAGCAGTTCTTC | CASSFSGGGEQFF
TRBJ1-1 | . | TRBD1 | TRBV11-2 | TGTGCCAGCAGCTTCGGACAGGGACACACTGAAGCTTTCTTT | CASSFGQGHTEAFF
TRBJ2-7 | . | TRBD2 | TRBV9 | TGTGCCAGCAGCCCCGGGGGGGGACTAGGTCCTTACGAGCAGTACTTC | CASSPGGGLGPYEQYF
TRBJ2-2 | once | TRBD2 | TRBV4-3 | TGCGCCAGCAGCCAAGTCGGTGGGAGGGCCCTCTCGAACACCGGGGAGCTGTTTTTT | CASSQVGGRALSNTGELFF
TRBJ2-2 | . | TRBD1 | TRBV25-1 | TGTGCCAGCTCCTGGGGACAGGAAGACAGAAAGTACACCGGGGAGCTGTTTTTT | CASSWGQEDRKYTGELFF
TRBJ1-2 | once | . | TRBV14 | TGTGCCAGCAGCCAGAGCAGGGGTCTGTCGGGTGGCTACACCTTC | CASSQSRGLSGGYTF
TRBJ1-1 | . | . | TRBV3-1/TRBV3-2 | TGTGCCAGCACCGGTACCGCGAACACTGAAGCTTTCTTT | CASTGTANTEAFF